This T cell receptor (beta chain) was obtained from a study of blood T cell repertoires in COVID-19. Study-level background: Sites across the United States, Italy and Spain contributed samples from acute and convalescent COVID-19. PBMCs, B-cell-depleted T cells, or T cells provided the cDNA or gDNA that made up the material.

Per the original methods: The authors estimated nucleated cell counts from reference gene primer amplification. Only in-frame clones appear in the TCRdb table, and some are missing; sequencing was by immunoSEQ multiplex PCR. V, J and clone size reflect that table, while D and trimming were determined from the DNA. The sample includes approximately 50,000 clones, roughly 80% seen only once; the top ten take approximately 15%. V trimming: 0 bases; J trimming: 0 bases; junction bases outside the gene matches: 9. The CDR3 contains 19 residues. The germline V gene encodes CDR1 LGHDT and CDR2 YNNKEL (reference sequence).

This TCR was recovered from an older man with active COVID-19. The sequenced sample was peripheral blood. V and J are TRBV3-1 (or the pseudogene TRBV3-2) and TRBJ2-2, with TRBD2 identical over 8 bases. Here the CDR3 reads CASSQDLGIAGTNTGELFF. CDR3 coding DNA: TGTGCCAGCAGCCAAGATCTCGGGATAGCGGGAACGAACACCGGGGAGCTGTTTTTT.